The rows below give T cell receptor beta chains drawn from one sample of a study of T cells after posttransplantation cyclophosphamide. Profiling relied on immunoSEQ multiplex PCR, and the TCRdb table lists in-frame clones only, not all of them. The sample yields 2,000 or so clones, around 85% seen once. Source: CD8+ T cells sorted from blood, taken about 350 days after allogeneic stem cell transplant with posttransplant cyclophosphamide. The receptors were gathered from a male patient aged 45-60 years who received an allogeneic stem cell transplant from a related donor and was CMV-positive. Some T cells may have originated in the graft donor. CDR3s include the opening cysteine and the closing phenylalanine or tryptophan. A D gene is named only where the DNA matches it firmly. Some rows have no size entry. The others give once, few or many, or a class for an expanded clone.

clone size,D gene,J gene,V gene,CDR3 DNA,CDR3 protein
few,TRBD1,TRBJ2-7,TRBV19,TGTGCCAGTAGGGGACAGGTAGGAGGCTACGAGCAGTACTTC,CASRGQVGGYEQYF
-,TRBD1,TRBJ2-1,TRBV6-6,TGTGCCAGCAGTCCCCGACAGGGGTCCTACAATGAGCAGTTCTTC,CASSPRQGSYNEQFF
-,TRBD2,TRBJ2-1,TRBV5-1,TGCGCCAGCAGCTTGGGCGGGAGGGGCTATGAGCAGTTCTTC,CASSLGGRGYEQFF
-,-,TRBJ2-1,TRBV5-4,TGTGCCAGCAGTTATCGGGGTGGCCACAATGAGCAGTTCTTC,CASSYRGGHNEQFF
few,TRBD2,TRBJ2-3,TRBV7-6,TGTGCCAGCAAGGGTCGGCTAGCGGACAGCACAGATACGCAGTATTTT,CASKGRLADSTDTQYF
once,TRBD2,TRBJ2-1,TRBV29-1,TGCAGCGTTGAAGATCCGCCGGGACTAGGCTACAATGAGCAGTTCTTC,CSVEDPPGLGYNEQFF
-,TRBD2,TRBJ2-7,TRBV18,TGTGCCAGCTCAAGAAGCGGGGGGGCGTCCTACGAGCAGTACTTC,CASSRSGGASYEQYF
-,TRBD1,TRBJ1-6,TRBV7-9,TGTGCCAGCAGCGGGACAGTGAATAATTCACCCCTCCACTTT,CASSGTVNNSPLHF
-,TRBD2,TRBJ2-7,TRBV5-1,TGCGCCAGCAGCGAAGGACTAGCGGTGGCCTACGAGCAGTACTTC,CASSEGLAVAYEQYF
-,-,TRBJ2-2,TRBV30,TGTGCCTGGGGGGGAGGAAGTGAAAATACCGGGGAGCTGTTTTTT,CAWGGGSENTGELFF
-,-,TRBJ2-1,TRBV19,TGTGCCAGTAGTATCTCGGGGTTCTACAATGAGCAGTTCTTC,CASSISGFYNEQFF
-,-,TRBJ1-2,TRBV7-9,TGTGCCAGCAGCCCCGGGGGTAATGGCTACACCTTC,CASSPGGNGYTF
-,-,TRBJ1-1,TRBV6-6,TGTGCCAGCACCTCGGGAGGGGCGGGCACTGAAGCTTTCTTT,CASTSGGAGTEAFF
-,-,TRBJ2-7,TRBV15,TGTGCCACCAGCACCTTGACAGGTCCTTACGAGCAGTACTTC,CATSTLTGPYEQYF
-,TRBD1,TRBJ1-1,TRBV27,TGTGCCAGCAGCCCTCGACAGGGGGGGGAAGCTTTCTTT,CASSPRQGGEAFF
-,-,TRBJ2-3,TRBV30,TGTGCCTGGAGTCGGACATCTCGCACAGATACGCAGTATTTT,CAWSRTSRTDTQYF
-,-,TRBJ2-5,TRBV2,TGTGCCAGCATAGACAGCCGATTGGGGACCCAGTACTTC,CASIDSRLGTQYF
once,-,TRBJ2-4,TRBV7-5,TGTGCCAGCAGCTCCCGGACAGGGAGACACATTCAGTACTTC,CASSSRTGRHIQYF
-,TRBD1,TRBJ1-2,TRBV7-9,TGTGCCAGCAGCTTGTCCAGGGGGATCTATGGCTACACCTTC,CASSLSRGIYGYTF
-,TRBD1,TRBJ1-5,TRBV7-6,TGTGCCAGCAGCCTATCACAGGGGACTTCATTCGATCAGCCCCAGCATTTT,CASSLSQGTSFDQPQHF
-,-,TRBJ2-3,TRBV4-1,TGCGCCAGCAGCCAAGATGAAACAGAAACAGATACGCAGTATTTT,CASSQDETETDTQYF
-,-,TRBJ1-3,TRBV9,TGTGCCAGCAGCCCGAGCGCCTGGCCCGGAAACACCATATATTTT,CASSPSAWPGNTIYF
-,-,TRBJ1-1,TRBV6-1,TGTGCAGTCGGGTATGGGACTGAAGCTTTCTTT,CAVGYGTEAFF
-,TRBD2,TRBJ2-7,TRBV6-5,TGTGCCAGCAGTTACGGTTGGCGGGGGGGGATCCACGAGCAGTACTTC,CASSYGWRGGIHEQYF
-,-,TRBJ1-2,TRBV5-4,TGTGCCAGCAGCGCGGCGGGGGGGCAGGATGGCTACACCTTC,CASSAAGGQDGYTF
once,-,TRBJ1-1,TRBV4-3,TGCGCCAGCAGCCAAGATGGGTACGGGGTGGACACTGAAGCTTTCTTT,CASSQDGYGVDTEAFF
-,TRBD2,TRBJ2-5,TRBV7-6,TGTGCCAGCAGCTACCCCGTACCGACTAGCGGGGAAGACCAAGAGACCCAGTACTTC,CASSYPVPTSGEDQETQYF
few,-,TRBJ1-2,TRBV5-1,TGCGCCAGCAGCTTGATGGCCCAGGCTATTGGCTACACCTTC,CASSLMAQAIGYTF